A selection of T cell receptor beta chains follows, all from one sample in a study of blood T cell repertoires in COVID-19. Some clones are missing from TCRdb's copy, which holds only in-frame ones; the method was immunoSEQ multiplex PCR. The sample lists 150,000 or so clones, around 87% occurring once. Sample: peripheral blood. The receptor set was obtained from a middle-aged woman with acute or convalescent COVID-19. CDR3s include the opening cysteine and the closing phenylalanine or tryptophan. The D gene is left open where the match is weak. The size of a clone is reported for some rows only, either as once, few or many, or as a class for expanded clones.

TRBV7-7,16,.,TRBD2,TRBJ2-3,TGTGCCAGCAGCACAGGGACTAGCGGGGGTCAAGATACGCAGTATTTT,CASSTGTSGGQDTQYF
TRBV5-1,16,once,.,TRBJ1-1,TGCGCCAGCAGCTTGGGTCACGCCGACATGAACACTGAAGCTTTCTTT,CASSLGHADMNTEAFF
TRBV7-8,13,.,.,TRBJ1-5,TGTGCCAGCAGCTTCGAGGGAAATCAGCCCCAGCATTTT,CASSFEGNQPQHF
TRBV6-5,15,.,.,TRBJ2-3,TGTGCCAGCAGTTACCCAGGGGCGCACACAGATACGCAGTATTTT,CASSYPGAHTDTQYF
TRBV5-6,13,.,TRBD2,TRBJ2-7,TGTGCCAGCGCGCTAGCGGTATCCTACGAGCAGTACTTC,CASALAVSYEQYF
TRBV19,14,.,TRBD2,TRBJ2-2,TGTGCCAGCCGACGGGAGGGTCGCACCGGGGAGCTGTTTTTT,CASRREGRTGELFF
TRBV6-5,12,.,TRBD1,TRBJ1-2,TGTGCCAGCCCGGGACAGAACTATGGCTACACCTTC,CASPGQNYGYTF
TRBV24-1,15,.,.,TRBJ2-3,TGTGCCACCAGTGATTTATGGAGGGGCACAGATACGCAGTATTTT,CATSDLWRGTDTQYF
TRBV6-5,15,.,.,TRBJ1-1,TGTGCCAGCACCTTAATGGGAGAGATGAACACTGAAGCTTTCTTT,CASTLMGEMNTEAFF
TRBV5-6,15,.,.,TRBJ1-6,TGTGCCAGCGGAAGTGGCCAGGGCTATAATTCACCCCTCCACTTT,CASGSGQGYNSPLHF
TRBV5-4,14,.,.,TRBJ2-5,TGTGCCAGCAGCACCGGACAGCTCGAAGAGACCCAGTACTTC,CASSTGQLEETQYF